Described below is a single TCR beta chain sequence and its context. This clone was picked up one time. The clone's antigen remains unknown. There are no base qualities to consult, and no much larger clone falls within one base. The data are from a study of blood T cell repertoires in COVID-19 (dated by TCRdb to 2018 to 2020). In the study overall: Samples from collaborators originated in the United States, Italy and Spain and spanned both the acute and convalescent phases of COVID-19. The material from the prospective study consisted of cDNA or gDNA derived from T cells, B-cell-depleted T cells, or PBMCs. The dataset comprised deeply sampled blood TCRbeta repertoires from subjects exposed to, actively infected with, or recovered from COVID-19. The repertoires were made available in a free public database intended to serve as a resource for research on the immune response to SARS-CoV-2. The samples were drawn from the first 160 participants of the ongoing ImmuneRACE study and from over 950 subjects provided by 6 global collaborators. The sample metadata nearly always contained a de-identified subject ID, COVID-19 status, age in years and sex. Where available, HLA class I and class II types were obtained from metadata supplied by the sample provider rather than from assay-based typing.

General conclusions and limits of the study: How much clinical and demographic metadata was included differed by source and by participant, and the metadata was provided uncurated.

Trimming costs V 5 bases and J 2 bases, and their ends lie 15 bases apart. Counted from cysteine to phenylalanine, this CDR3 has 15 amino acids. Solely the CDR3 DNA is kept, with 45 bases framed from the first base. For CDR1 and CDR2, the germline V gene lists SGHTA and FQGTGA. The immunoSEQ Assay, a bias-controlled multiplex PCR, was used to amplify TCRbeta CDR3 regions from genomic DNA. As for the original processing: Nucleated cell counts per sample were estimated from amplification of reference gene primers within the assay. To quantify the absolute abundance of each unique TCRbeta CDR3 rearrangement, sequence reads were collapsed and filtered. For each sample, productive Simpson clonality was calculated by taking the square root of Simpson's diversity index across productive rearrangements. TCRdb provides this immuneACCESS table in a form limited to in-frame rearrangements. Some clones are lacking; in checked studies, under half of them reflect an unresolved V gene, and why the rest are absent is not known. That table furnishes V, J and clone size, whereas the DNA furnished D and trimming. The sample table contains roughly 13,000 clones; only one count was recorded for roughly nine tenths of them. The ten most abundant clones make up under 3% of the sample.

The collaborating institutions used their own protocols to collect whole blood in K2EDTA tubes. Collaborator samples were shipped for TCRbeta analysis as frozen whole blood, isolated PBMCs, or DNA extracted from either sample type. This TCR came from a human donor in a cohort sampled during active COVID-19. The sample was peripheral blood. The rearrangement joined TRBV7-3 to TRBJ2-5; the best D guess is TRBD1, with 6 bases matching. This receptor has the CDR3 CASSQTGTNQETQYF. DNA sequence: TGTGCCAGCAGCCAGACCGGGACAAATCAAGAGACCCAGTACTTC.